This TCR beta chain stems from a study of cytomegalovirus exposure and HLA in healthy donors. Trimming shortened V by 0 bases and J by 2 bases, and 8 bases separated the two germline ends. This CDR3 region has 14 residues. Germline CDR1 SGHRS, CDR2 YFSETQ. With 60 Vbeta and 13 Jbeta primers, the PCR was carried out. Clones were read by immunoSEQ multiplex PCR, and TCRdb kept only the in-frame ones, dropping some. The table lists some 120,000 clones, about 74% of them singletons. Sequenced sample: PBMCs. This TCR was recovered from a woman aged 45-60 years in good health and CMV-seropositive. The V call is TRBV5-1, the J call TRBJ2-5; D gene uncertain. The CDR3 DNA reads as TGCGCCAGCAGCTTGGATCTTCTTCAAGAGACCCAGTACTTC. Its protein product is CASSLDLLQETQYF.